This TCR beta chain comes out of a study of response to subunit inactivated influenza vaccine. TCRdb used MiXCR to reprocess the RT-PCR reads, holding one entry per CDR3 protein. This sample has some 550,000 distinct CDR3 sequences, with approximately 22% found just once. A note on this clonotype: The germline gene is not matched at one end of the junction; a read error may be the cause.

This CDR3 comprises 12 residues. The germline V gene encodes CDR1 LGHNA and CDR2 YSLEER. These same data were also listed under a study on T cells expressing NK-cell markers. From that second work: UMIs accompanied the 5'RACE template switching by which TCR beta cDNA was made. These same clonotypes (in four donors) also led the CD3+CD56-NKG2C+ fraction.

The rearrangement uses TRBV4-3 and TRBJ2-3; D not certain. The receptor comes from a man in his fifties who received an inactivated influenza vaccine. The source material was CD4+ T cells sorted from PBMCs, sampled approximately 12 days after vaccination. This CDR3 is CASSISRDTQCF. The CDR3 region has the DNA TGCGCCAGCAGCATAAGCAGAGATACGCAGTGTTTT.